This T cell receptor (beta chain) was captured in a study of OX40 agonist ivuxolimab in advanced cancers. Study context: Every 2 weeks, patients got intravenous ivuxolimab at one of six dose levels (0.01-10 mg/kg). Patients undergoing dose escalation presented with hepatocellular carcinoma, melanoma, renal cell or head and neck cancer.

Drawing of blood for sampling happened at baseline, at cycle 4 day 1, and at cycle 7 day 1. Study-wide points: Mean expanded clone counts were higher in CD8+ than CD4+ T cells.

Measured with immunoSEQ multiplex PCR; TCRdb has only the in-frame clones, and not every one. The sample yields under 30,000 clones, 85% to 90% seen once. CDR1 and CDR2 (germline): LNHDA, SQIVND (reference sequence). The CDR3 consists of 14 residues. The junction had 6 bases not matched to a gene; V was cut back by 8 bases and J by 1 base. As regards this clone: Antigen: not known.

This clonotype was obtained from an adult with an advanced solid tumor such as melanoma, head and neck, liver or kidney cancer. The rearrangement joins TRBV19 to TRBJ2-7; 9 nucleotides match TRBD1. Sequenced here: CD4+ or CD8+ T cells sorted from blood, sampled in a trial of the OX40 agonist ivuxolimab. The DNA for the CDR3 is TGTGCCAGTCAGGACAGGGGAATATCCTACGAGCAGTACTTC. Protein: CASQDRGISYEQYF.